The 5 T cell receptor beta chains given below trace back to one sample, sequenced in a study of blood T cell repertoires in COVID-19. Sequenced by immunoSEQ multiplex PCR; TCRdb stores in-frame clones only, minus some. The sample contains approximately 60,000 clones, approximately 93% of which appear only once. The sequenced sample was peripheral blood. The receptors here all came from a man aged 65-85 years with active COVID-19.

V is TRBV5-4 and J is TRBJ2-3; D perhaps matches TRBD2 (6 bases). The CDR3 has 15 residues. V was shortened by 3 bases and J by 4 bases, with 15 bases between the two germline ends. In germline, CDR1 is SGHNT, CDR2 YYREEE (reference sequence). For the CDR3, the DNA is TGTGCCAGCAGCTGGCGAGGGGCTAGCGCAGATACGCAGTATTTT. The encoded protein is CASSWRGASADTQYF.

CDR3 nucleotides: TGTGCCAGCAGCGTAGAAGGGCAGGGATCCTACGAGCAGTACTTC. Its protein product is CASSVEGQGSYEQYF. V and J are TRBV9 and TRBJ2-7; possible D gene TRBD1, 5 bases. The V end was cut by 0 bases, the J end by 1 base, with 11 bases between. Per the germline V gene, CDR1 is SGDLS and CDR2 is YYNGEE. This CDR3 is built from 15 residues.

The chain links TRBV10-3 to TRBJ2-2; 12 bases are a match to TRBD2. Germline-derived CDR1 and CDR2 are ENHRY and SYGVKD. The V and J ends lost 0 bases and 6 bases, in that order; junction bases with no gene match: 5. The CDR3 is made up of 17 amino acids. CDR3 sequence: CAISESRTSGVSGELFF. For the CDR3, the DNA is TGTGCCATCAGTGAGTCAAGGACTAGCGGGGTATCCGGGGAGCTGTTTTTT.

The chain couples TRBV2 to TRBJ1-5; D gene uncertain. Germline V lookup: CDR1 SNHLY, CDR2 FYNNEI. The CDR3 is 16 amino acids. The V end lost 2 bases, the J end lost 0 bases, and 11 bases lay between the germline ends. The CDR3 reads CASSEKAAYSNQPQHF. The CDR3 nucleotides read TGTGCCAGCAGTGAAAAAGCAGCGTATAGCAATCAGCCCCAGCATTTT.

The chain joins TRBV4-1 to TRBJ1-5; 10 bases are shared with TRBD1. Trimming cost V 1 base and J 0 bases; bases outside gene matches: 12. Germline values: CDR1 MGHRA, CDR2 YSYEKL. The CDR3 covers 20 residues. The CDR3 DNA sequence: TGCGCCAGCAGCCAAGGTCCCGGTGGGGACAGGGGATATAGCAATCAGCCCCAGCATTTT. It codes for CASSQGPGGDRGYSNQPQHF.